Listed below are T cell receptor beta chains from one sample, sequenced in a study of neurological immune-mediated disorders. TCRdb called the 5' RACE reads again in MiXCR, with one record for every CDR3 protein. The data hold more than 45,000 distinct CDR3 sequences, with under 3% observed a single time. What was sequenced was PBMCs. These receptor sequences come from a man over 45 with multiple sclerosis. Each CDR3 is given with its conserved first and last residue. D genes are given only for firm matches. For some rows the clone size is stated as once, few or many, or as a class when expanded; others skip it.

v_gene,j_gene,abundance,d_gene,CDR3aa,CDR3nt
TRBV12-3/TRBV12-4,TRBJ2-2,many,NA,CASSFLLDAGELFF,TGTGCCAGCAGTTTTCTGCTGGATGCCGGGGAGCTGTTTTTT
TRBV20-1,TRBJ2-7,many,TRBD2,CSARDDLPASGFSYEQYF,TGCAGTGCTAGAGATGATCTTCCGGCTAGCGGGTTTTCCTACGAGCAGTACTTC
TRBV7-3,TRBJ2-7,many,NA,CASSLGRNYEQYF,TGTGCCAGCAGCTTAGGACGGAACTACGAGCAGTACTTC
TRBV29-1,TRBJ1-1,many,NA,CSVWTGNTEAFF,TGCAGCGTTTGGACGGGGAACACTGAAGCTTTCTTT
TRBV6-1,TRBJ1-4,many,TRBD1,CASSEGTGGEKLFF,TGTGCCAGCAGTGAAGGGACAGGGGGGGAAAAACTGTTTTTT
TRBV10-3,TRBJ2-5,many,TRBD1,CAISDSQGVGETQYF,TGTGCCATCAGTGACTCTCAGGGGGTCGGGGAGACCCAGTACTTC
TRBV18,TRBJ2-7,many,TRBD1,CASSPGQGVWEQYF,TGTGCCAGCTCACCGGGACAGGGGGTTTGGGAGCAGTACTTC
TRBV12-3/TRBV12-4,TRBJ1-2,many,NA,CASSLLGYGYTF,TGTGCCAGCAGTTTATTAGGTTATGGCTACACCTTC
TRBV7-6,TRBJ2-7,many,TRBD1,CASSWDRGPYEQYF,TGTGCCAGCAGCTGGGACAGGGGCCCCTACGAGCAGTACTTC
TRBV6-2/TRBV6-3,TRBJ2-2,many,NA,CASSTTSPGELFF,TGTGCCAGCAGCACAACTAGTCCCGGGGAGCTGTTTTTT
TRBV20-1,TRBJ2-3,NA,NA,CSARGPSAGDTQYF,TGCAGTGCTAGAGGGCCTAGCGCTGGAGATACGCAGTATTTT
TRBV12-3/TRBV12-4,TRBJ1-5,NA,NA,CASSPGRPSNQPRHF,TGTGCCAGCAGTCCGGGACGGCCTAGCAATCAACCCCGGCATTTT
TRBV5-1,TRBJ2-2,many,NA,CASSFGREAGELFF,TGCGCCAGCAGCTTCGGCAGGGAGGCCGGGGAGCTGTTTTTT
TRBV20-1,TRBJ1-4,few,TRBD1,CSARSDRERDVANEKLFF,TGCAGTGCTAGGTCGGACAGGGAAAGGGACGTCGCTAATGAAAAACTGTTTTTT
TRBV9,TRBJ1-6,many,NA,CASSVQGNSSPLHF,TGTGCCAGCAGCGTACAGGGTAATAGTTCACCCCTCCACTTT
TRBV4-1,TRBJ1-3,many,NA,CASSQLGTIGNTIYF,TGCGCCAGCAGCCAGCTCGGGACAATCGGAAACACCATATATTTT
TRBV5-1,TRBJ2-1,many,TRBD2,CASSLDSGGFNEQFF,TGCGCCAGCAGCTTGGATAGCGGGGGGTTTAATGAGCAGTTCTTC
TRBV20-1,TRBJ1-1,many,NA,CSAAGQWMSTEAFF,TGCAGTGCAGCCGGACAGTGGATGAGCACTGAAGCTTTCTTT
TRBV20-1,TRBJ2-3,many,NA,CSASFGVDTQYF,TGCAGTGCTAGTTTCGGGGTAGATACGCAGTATTTT
TRBV5-1,TRBJ1-1,many,TRBD1,CASSSQGASGTEAFF,TGCGCCAGCAGCTCCCAGGGGGCGAGTGGAACTGAAGCTTTCTTT
TRBV5-1,TRBJ2-3,many,NA,CASSLVLVGTDTQYF,TGCGCCAGCAGCTTGGTGCTGGTTGGGACAGATACGCAGTATTTT
TRBV14,TRBJ2-5,many,NA,CASSQMGLETQYF,TGTGCCAGCAGCCAAATGGGATTGGAGACCCAGTACTTC
TRBV7-9,TRBJ1-4,many,NA,CATSRGANEKLFF,TGTGCCACATCCCGGGGGGCTAATGAAAAACTGTTTTTT
TRBV14,TRBJ2-3,many,NA,CASSQGWPDTQYF,TGTGCCAGCAGCCAAGGTTGGCCAGATACGCAGTATTTT
TRBV6-5,TRBJ2-3,many,NA,CASRVAGTDTQYF,TGTGCCAGCCGGGTGGCGGGCACAGATACGCAGTATTTT
TRBV5-1,TRBJ2-5,many,TRBD2,CASRTPTSGGRETQYF,TGCGCCAGCAGAACACCGACTAGCGGGGGTAGAGAGACCCAGTACTTC
TRBV14,TRBJ2-3,many,NA,CASSPDILSTDTQYF,TGTGCCAGCAGCCCCGACATTTTAAGCACAGATACGCAGTATTTT
TRBV20-1,TRBJ2-7,many,TRBD1,CSAPGTGVYEQYF,TGCAGTGCCCCGGGGACAGGGGTTTACGAGCAGTACTTC
TRBV6-1,TRBJ2-7,many,TRBD2,CASSGLAFYEQYF,TGTGCCAGCAGTGGACTAGCGTTCTACGAGCAGTACTTC
TRBV12-3/TRBV12-4,TRBJ1-5,many,NA,CASSLARDQPQHF,TGTGCCAGCAGTTTGGCCAGGGATCAGCCCCAGCATTTT
TRBV9,TRBJ2-1,many,NA,CASSARWVSSYNEQFF,TGTGCCAGCAGCGCTCGGTGGGTCAGCTCCTACAATGAGCAGTTCTTC
TRBV20-1,TRBJ2-3,many,TRBD2,CSAKAGGSTDTQYF,TGCAGTGCAAAAGCCGGGGGGAGCACAGATACGCAGTATTTT
TRBV20-1,TRBJ2-1,few,TRBD2,CSALKGLAGGRDEQFF,TGCAGTGCGCTGAAGGGACTAGCGGGGGGCCGGGATGAGCAGTTCTTC
TRBV3-1,TRBJ2-7,many,TRBD1,CASSHTTGVPYEQYF,TGTGCCAGCAGCCATACGACAGGGGTCCCCTACGAGCAGTACTTC
TRBV7-2,TRBJ1-6,many,NA,CASSLVWGIGNSPLHF,TGTGCCAGCAGCTTAGTCTGGGGCATCGGGAATTCACCCCTCCACTTT
TRBV6-5,TRBJ2-3,many,NA,CASSYNGGSDTQYF,TGTGCCAGCAGTTATAATGGGGGATCAGATACGCAGTATTTT
TRBV7-7,TRBJ2-5,few,TRBD2,CASSSLAGGEQETQYF,TGTGCCAGCAGCTCGTTAGCGGGGGGGGAGCAAGAGACCCAGTACTTC
TRBV7-7,TRBJ2-3,many,NA,CASSPGSGFTDTQYF,TGTGCCAGCAGCCCAGGGTCAGGATTCACAGATACGCAGTATTTT
TRBV3-1,TRBJ2-7,many,NA,CASSLKNEQYF,TGTGCCAGCAGCCTTAAGAACGAGCAGTACTTC
TRBV7-2,TRBJ2-6,many,NA,CARGFPGANVLTF,TGTGCCAGAGGGTTTCCTGGGGCCAACGTCCTGACTTTC
TRBV29-1,TRBJ2-7,many,NA,CSVEDPGDSYYEQYF,TGCAGCGTTGAAGATCCGGGGGACAGCTATTACGAGCAGTACTTC
TRBV5-5,TRBJ2-1,many,TRBD2,CASSLWAGGDNEQFF,TGTGCCAGCAGCCTGTGGGCCGGGGGGGACAATGAGCAGTTCTTC
TRBV29-1,TRBJ2-5,many,TRBD2,CSVEGTSGGSETQYF,TGCAGCGTTGAGGGGACTAGCGGAGGTAGTGAGACCCAGTACTTC
TRBV10-3,TRBJ2-2,many,TRBD1,CAVPKGQGEPGELFF,TGTGCCGTCCCCAAAGGGCAGGGGGAACCCGGGGAGCTGTTTTTT
TRBV15,TRBJ2-4,many,NA,CATSRDQAPRGNIQYF,TGTGCCACCAGCAGAGATCAAGCCCCCCGGGGGAACATTCAGTACTTC
TRBV12-3/TRBV12-4,TRBJ1-5,many,NA,CASSSWDSNQPQHF,TGTGCCAGCAGCTCCTGGGACAGCAATCAGCCCCAGCATTTT
TRBV2,TRBJ2-1,few,NA,CASGGGSYNEQFF,TGTGCCAGTGGAGGGGGCTCCTACAATGAGCAGTTCTTC